This TCR beta chain was sequenced for a study of resident and recirculating memory T cells in vitiligo. V lost 4 bases, J lost 2 bases, and 6 bases stayed unmatched. This CDR3 comprises 17 residues. Germline V lookup: CDR1 SGHRS, CDR2 YFSETQ. Sequencing used immunoSEQ multiplex PCR; TCRdb keeps in-frame clones, though not all of them. The repertoire holds tens of thousands of clones, with about 91% as singletons. Sequencing was carried out using blood. This receptor was identified in a male donor with vitiligo. The chain carries TRBV5-1 and TRBJ2-1; 13 nucleotides agree with TRBD2. CDR3 in amino acids: CASSQTSGRQAYNEQFF. In nucleotides, the CDR3 is TGCGCCAGCAGCCAGACTAGCGGGAGGCAAGCCTACAATGAGCAGTTCTTC.